This record concerns one TCR beta chain sequence. The antigen is undetermined. With a J-beta primer mix and a sample-barcoded 5' primer, a second PCR ran 7 to 11 cycles. Template switching added a 12-random-nucleotide identifier to every cDNA molecule. MiXCR, applied by TCRdb to the 5' RACE reads, yields one record per CDR3 protein. This table has hundreds of thousands of distinct CDR3 sequences, roughly 20% appearing once. The CDR3 has 13 amino acids. The V end lost 6 bases, the J end lost 2 bases, and 13 bases lay between the germline ends. Germline loops: CDR1 DFQATT, CDR2 SNEGSKA (reference sequence). This entry belongs to a study of blood T cells in healthy people across ages. Study-wide results and caveats: Both naive CD4+ cell counts and diversity were greater in long-lived donors than in aged donors.

Those donating, healthy Caucasian individuals from Russia, were aged roughly 6 to 100. PBMCs numbering at least 7 million were isolated per sample. The chain links TRBV20-1 to TRBJ1-1, with D hard to call. The material sequenced was blood. The TCR was taken from a man in his 70s in good health. This chain's CDR3 is CSATSTLNTEAFF. CDR3 sequence (DNA): TGCAGTGCCACCTCGACCTTAAACACTGAAGCTTTCTTT.